These 14 T cell receptor beta chains came from one sample sequenced in a study of shared clonotypes between healthy human individuals (dated by TCRdb to 2020 to 2022). Libraries were constructed by the immunoSEQ multiplex PCR assay. Imported from immuneACCESS, the table was reduced by TCRdb to in-frame sequences with V and J called. These copies leave out some clones; in studies compared against another copy, an unresolved V gene accounts for under half, and the cause of the remainder is not known. Across this sample there are 1 million to 1.3 million clones, with approximately 80% seen only once. The biggest ten clones account for roughly 0.55% of the sample. Material for sequencing was memory CD4+ T cells from PBMCs. The cell subset or site label of this sample denotes: CD45RA-negative fraction. These receptors were obtained from a man aged 18 to 29 in good health. Some clones in this sample may be carry-over from other donors' samples.

This chain links TRBV28 with TRBJ1-2; unclear D gene. The V gene lost 8 bases and the J gene lost 5 bases, with 15 bases spanning the gap. CDR3 size: 13 residues. CDR1 is MDHEN and CDR2 is SYDVKM in the germline V gene. The CDR3 DNA sequence: TGTGCCAGCTACGTAAGCGGTGAATATGGCTACACCTTC. It encodes CASYVSGEYGYTF.

The rearrangement uses TRBV4-3 and TRBJ2-5, with 7 bases matching TRBD2. Germline V CDR1 and CDR2: LGHNA, YSLEER. The CDR3 totals 22 residues. V gave up 1 base and J gave up 2 bases; unmatched junction bases: 25. CDR3 nucleotides: TGCGCCAGCAGCCAAGTCTCAGGAAACCCCTGGGGGGGGGATGGTCTACAAGAGACCCAGTACTTC. Its translation is CASSQVSGNPWGGDGLQETQYF.

The CDR3 region is CASSLPRTGETQYF. The CDR3 DNA follows: TGCGCCAGCAGCTTGCCCCGGACAGGGGAGACCCAGTACTTC. J is TRBJ2-5 and V is TRBV5-1; the match to TRBD1 covers 8 bases. This CDR3 comprises 14 residues. The germline gives CDR1 SGHRS, CDR2 YFSETQ. The J segment lost 5 bases and the V segment lost 1 base, leaving 4 bases of the junction unmatched.

The chain combines TRBV7-2 with TRBJ2-1; no definite D call. Trimming removed 0 bases at V and 9 bases at J, with 9 bases between. The CDR3 sequence is 13 residues long. CDR1 is SGHTA and CDR2 is FQGNSA in the germline V gene. The CDR3 DNA reads TGTGCCAGCAGCTTAGCGCAGGAAGTTGAGCAGTTCTTC. Its translation: CASSLAQEVEQFF.

This clone was counted ten times or more. V gene TRBV18 combines with J gene TRBJ2-3; D not certain. The CDR3 has 13 amino acids. The germline V and J ends were trimmed by 6 bases and 0 bases, with 7 bases remaining between them. Germline CDR1 KGHSH, CDR2 LQKENI. The CDR3 coding sequence is TGTGCCAGCTCTCTTAGCAGCACAGATACGCAGTATTTT. Translated: CASSLSSTDTQYF.

The V call is TRBV6-1, the J call TRBJ2-7; 7 bases align to TRBD1. Losses at the gene ends were 7 bases for V and 3 bases for J; bases not matched to a gene: 9. The CDR3 totals 14 residues. Germline V lookup: CDR1 MNHNS, CDR2 SASEGT. This chain's CDR3 is CASIPPGQLYEQYF. The CDR3 DNA sequence: TGTGCCAGCATTCCACCGGGACAGCTCTACGAGCAGTACTTC.

This clone was seen a handful of times. The V and J genes are TRBV14 and TRBJ2-1; D unclear. This CDR3 is built from 13 residues. V lost 3 bases and J 1 base, leaving 4 bases between the germline ends. Looked up from germline, CDR1 is SGHDN and CDR2 is FVKESK. Written as DNA, the CDR3 is TGTGCCAGCAGCCAGAGATCCTACAATGAGCAGTTCTTC. It yields the protein CASSQRSYNEQFF.

The chain employs TRBV19 and TRBJ2-1, with 7 bases aligning to TRBD2. The CDR3 consists of 15 residues. Unmatched junction bases numbered 9, after V lost 5 bases and J lost 5 bases. The germline V gene has CDR1 LNHDA and CDR2 SQIVND (reference sequence). This CDR3 reads CASSVGGGTNNEQFF. The CDR3 coding sequence is TGTGCCAGTAGTGTGGGAGGCGGGACTAACAATGAGCAGTTCTTC.

This chain connects TRBV6-5 to TRBJ1-3, with D uncertain. V lost 8 bases and J 0 bases, leaving 11 bases between the germline ends. The CDR3 is 14 residues long. CDR1 MNHEY and CDR2 SVGAGI come from the germline V gene. CDR3 nucleotide sequence: TGTGCCAGCGGTCGTGGTACCTCTGGAAACACCATATATTTT. Encoded protein: CASGRGTSGNTIYF.

Concerning this clone itself: Other DNA variants within this sample encode the same CDR3. The chain has TRBV27 and TRBJ1-1; no firm D call. This CDR3 spans 14 amino acids. V was cut by 2 bases and J by 0 bases, with 7 bases left in between. CDR1 and CDR2 from the germline V gene are MNHEY and SMNVEV (reference sequence). The CDR3 bases are TGTGCCAGCAGTTTAGGCATAATGAACACTGAAGCTTTCTTT. Protein: CASSLGIMNTEAFF.

V is TRBV7-3 and J is TRBJ2-5; D remains unclear. The CDR3 runs 13 residues. With 3 bases removed from V and 5 bases from J, the gap between germline ends came to 10 bases. Germline V gene data show CDR1 as SGHTA and CDR2 as FQGTGA. The CDR3 spells CASSFDSGETQYF. Here the CDR3 DNA reads TGTGCCAGCAGCTTCGACTCCGGGGAGACCCAGTACTTC.

This clone was detected only once. A much larger clone sits a single nucleotide away, making a read error possible. V is TRBV7-2 and J is TRBJ2-2, with 7 bases aligning to TRBD1. V trimming: 5 bases; J trimming: 3 bases; junction bases outside the gene matches: 12. The CDR3 runs to 17 residues. CDR1 and CDR2 from the germline V gene are SGHTA and FQGNSA. CDR3 sequence reads: CASSRLGTVTDTGELFF. The CDR3 region has the DNA TGTGCCAGCAGCCGACTTGGGACAGTTACGGACACCGGGGAGCTGTTTTTT.

This clone was seen only once. This sequence joins TRBV7-9 and TRBJ2-1; D gene ambiguous. Trimming removed 1 base at V and 9 bases at J, with 10 bases between. CDR3 length: 13 amino acids. Germline CDR1 reads SEHNR; CDR2 reads FQNEAQ (reference sequence). CDR3 coding DNA: TGTGCCAGCAGCTTAGAGGGTCGATTTGAGCAGTTCTTC. This translates into CASSLEGRFEQFF.

The table lists this clone with a few counts. The chain is built from TRBV27 and TRBJ1-4, with D possibly TRBD1 on 6 matching bases. V lost 3 bases and J 7 bases, leaving 12 bases between the germline ends. The germline CDR1 and CDR2 sequences are MNHEY and SMNVEV (reference sequence). The CDR3 is 14 residues long. The CDR3 here is CASSFRGASEKLFF. CDR3 in DNA: TGTGCCAGCAGTTTCAGGGGCGCGTCTGAAAAACTGTTTTTT.